One and the same sample provided the 26 T cell receptor beta chains below, sequenced in a study of human T cells and chemical hapten exposure. MiXCR, applied by TCRdb to the RACE reads, yields one record per CDR3 protein. The profile shows 150,000 to 200,000 distinct CDR3 sequences, 25% to 35% of them singletons. Time point described: pre-sensitization, week 0. This sample's treatment: therapeutic diphenylcyclopropenone sensitization with weekly scalp DPC. Sequenced material: whole blood, taken in connection with sensitization to the hapten diphenylcyclopropenone (DPC). These receptors were obtained from a woman aged 30 to 39 with alopecia areata. Some clones in this sample may be carry-over from other donors' samples.

The J gene is TRBJ2-3, the V gene TRBV5-1; no firm D call. CDR3 size: 15 residues. Trimming removed 0 bases from V and 0 bases from J, with 8 bases in between. Germline CDR1 and CDR2: SGHRS and YFSETQ. The CDR3 spells CASSLDDRSTDTQYF. The CDR3 bases are TGCGCCAGCAGCTTGGACGATCGAAGCACAGATACGCAGTATTTT.

This clonotype was counted only a few times. The chain joins TRBV4-2 to TRBJ2-5, with 11 positions matching TRBD2. The CDR3 spans 17 residues. Trimming at V came to 1 base and at J to 5 bases, leaving 9 bases not matched to a gene. Germline CDR1 LGHNA, CDR2 YNFKEQ. The CDR3 region is CASSQVASGRPGETQYF. CDR3 DNA: TGTGCCAGCAGCCAAGTCGCTAGCGGGAGGCCCGGGGAGACCCAGTACTTC.

This clonotype was picked up a small number of times. The chain recombines TRBV6-5 with TRBJ2-1; 8 bases align to TRBD1. This CDR3 region has 13 residues. Germline loops: CDR1 MNHEY, CDR2 SVGAGI. The ends lost 8 bases at V and 5 bases at J; junction bases unmatched: 5. CDR3 in DNA: TGTGCCAGCCGGGACAGGCCTGACAATGAGCAGTTCTTC. Translation: CASRDRPDNEQFF.

The V gene is TRBV28, the J gene TRBJ1-5; D gene uncertain. The CDR3 is 14 amino acids. The V and J ends lost 0 bases and 3 bases respectively, with 6 bases between them. From germline, CDR1 is MDHEN and CDR2 SYDVKM. The CDR3 DNA sequence: TGTGCCAGCAGTTTATGGGCCGACAATCAGCCCCAGCATTTT. Translating it yields CASSLWADNQPQHF. Looking up the rest from reference TRBV28 and TRBJ1-5 gives the full variable domain: DVKVTQSSRYLVKRTGEKVFLECVQDMDHENMFWYRQDPGLGLRLIYFSYDVKMKEKGDIPEGYSVSREKKERFSLILESASTNQTSMYLCASSLWADNQPQHFGDGTRLSIL.

In this sample, this clonotype turned up a few times. This rearrangement joins TRBV4-2 to TRBJ2-1; TRBD2 agrees at 11 bases. CDR1 and CDR2 (germline): LGHNA, YNFKEQ. The V gene end was trimmed by 3 bases and the J gene end by 2 bases; junction bases not matched to a gene: 0. The CDR3 covers 15 residues. CDR3 bases: TGTGCCAGCAGCCATAGCGGGGGGGCCTACAATGAGCAGTTCTTC. Translated, it gives CASSHSGGAYNEQFF.

The chain has TRBV3-1 and TRBJ1-1; D gene uncertain. From germline, CDR1 is LGHDT and CDR2 YNNKEL (reference sequence). The CDR3 consists of 11 residues. V shed 7 bases and J shed 6 bases, with 9 bases lying between them. The CDR3 loop is CASKGRAEAFF. As DNA, the CDR3 is TGTGCCAGCAAGGGTCGGGCTGAAGCTTTCTTT.

This clonotype has a handful of counts. This chain links TRBV29-1 with TRBJ2-5; either TRBD1 or TRBD2 may fit D (5 bases each). V lost 8 bases to trimming and J lost 4 bases, with 14 bases between them. This CDR3 contains 12 residues. The V gene's germline CDR1 is SQVTM and CDR2 ANQGSEA. The CDR3 bases are TGCAGCCTGGGGAGTGGGGCAGAGACCCAGTACTTC. It translates to CSLGSGAETQYF.

V usage is TRBV30 and J usage is TRBJ1-6; D ambiguous. From germline, CDR1 is GTSNPN and CDR2 SVGIG (reference sequence). The CDR3 runs 16 residues. Trimming pared 0 bases from V and 10 bases from J, leaving 19 bases between. The DNA for the CDR3 is TGTGCCTGGAGTGTACAAGGTCGGGGAAAGAGCTCACCCCTCCACTTT. It specifies CAWSVQGRGKSSPLHF.

This clonotype was seen only a few times. This chain connects TRBV7-9 to TRBJ2-1; D call uncertain. V was cut by 5 bases and J by 5 bases, with 19 bases left in between. This CDR3 has 16 residues. Germline-derived CDR1 and CDR2 are SEHNR and FQNEAQ (reference sequence). The CDR3 DNA is TGTGCCAGCAGCCCCCCCGTTGTACTCCAGCACAATGAGCAGTTCTTC. Translation gives CASSPPVVLQHNEQFF.

This clonotype was seen a few times. This chain links TRBV7-2 with TRBJ2-5; tentatively, D is TRBD1 (7 bases). CDR3 size: 14 residues. Between the trimmed V and J ends, which lost 4 bases and 6 bases, there was a span of 15 bases. The V gene's germline CDR1 is SGHTA and CDR2 FQGNSA. CDR3 sequence: CASSSGDSGQTQYF. CDR3 DNA: TGTGCCAGCAGCTCGGGGGACAGCGGGCAGACCCAGTACTTC.

This clonotype turned up a few times. The CDR3 DNA reads TGCAGCGTGGCCGGGACCAAAGAGACCCAGTACTTC. Residues: CSVAGTKETQYF. The chain recombines TRBV29-1 with TRBJ2-5; D possibly matches TRBD1 or TRBD2 (5 bases each). CDR3 length: 12 amino acids. The V end was cut by 6 bases, the J end by 3 bases, with 11 bases between. Germline V CDR1 and CDR2: SQVTM, ANQGSEA.

The chain links TRBV7-9 to TRBJ2-5; D call uncertain. The CDR3 is made up of 13 amino acids. Germline values: CDR1 SEHNR, CDR2 FQNEAQ (reference sequence). Trimming took 0 bases from V and 5 from J, leaving 7 bases between them. CDR3 sequence: CASSLAGSETQYF. The CDR3 bases are TGTGCCAGCAGCTTAGCGGGGTCGGAGACCCAGTACTTC. Complete variable domain (other parts from reference TRBV7-9 and TRBJ2-5): DTGVSQNPRHKITKRGQNVTFRCDPISEHNRLYWYRQTLGQGPEFLTYFQNEAQLEKSRLLSDRFSAERPKGSFSTLEIQRTEQGDSAMYLCASSLAGSETQYFGPGTRLLVL.

This clonotype was counted between two and nine times. The chain recombines TRBV6-5 with TRBJ2-7, with a weak D call TRBD1 (5 bases). The V and J ends lost 3 bases and 1 base respectively, with 10 bases between them. Per germline, CDR1 MNHEY and CDR2 SVGAGI. The CDR3 has 14 amino acids. This CDR3 is CASSYAQGSYEQYF. The CDR3 nucleotides read TGTGCCAGCAGTTATGCCCAGGGTTCCTACGAGCAGTACTTC.

The rearrangement joins TRBV18 to TRBJ2-7, with D maybe TRBD2 (6 bases). Trimming pared 3 bases from V and 3 bases from J, leaving 9 bases between. This CDR3 comprises 13 residues. Germline V gene lookup returns CDR1 KGHSH and CDR2 LQKENI. CDR3 nucleotides: TGTGCCAGCTCACCGTTGGGGGGCTACGAGCAGTACTTC. It specifies CASSPLGGYEQYF.

This chain connects TRBV21-1 to TRBJ2-7. TRBV21-1 represents a pseudogene. This CDR3 spans 19 amino acids. The DNA for the CDR3 is TGTGCCAGCAGCCGTCATACCTCTACCAAATTAGGCCGACTGTACGAGCAGTACTTC. This translates into CASSRHTSTKLGRLYEQYF.

This clonotype was counted between two and nine times. The J gene is TRBJ1-5, the V gene TRBV6-2 or TRBV6-3; the D gene is possibly TRBD1 (6 bases). From germline, CDR1 is MNHEY and CDR2 SVGEGT. V lost 3 bases, J lost 8 bases, and 20 bases lay in between. The CDR3 has 16 residues. Here the CDR3 reads CASSYSSVNKGEPQHF. The CDR3 region has the DNA TGTGCCAGCAGTTATTCGTCCGTTAATAAGGGGGAGCCCCAGCATTTT.

This clonotype was counted only a few times. The chain joins TRBV29-1 to TRBJ1-2; TRBD1 aligns across 7 bases. J lost 4 bases, V lost 5 bases, and 10 bases had no gene match. The length of the CDR3 is 14 residues. The germline V gene has CDR1 SQVTM and CDR2 ANQGSEA. The CDR3, as DNA: TGCAGCGTTTACACAGGGGCGAACCTCTATGGCTACACCTTC. It yields the protein CSVYTGANLYGYTF.

This clonotype was found a few times. The V gene is TRBV30, the J gene TRBJ2-2; D may be TRBD1 (6 bases). This CDR3 has 14 amino acids. V was cut by 3 bases and J by 4 bases, with 12 bases left in between. CDR1 and CDR2 from the germline V gene are GTSNPN and SVGIG (reference sequence). The CDR3 DNA reads TGTGCCTGGAGAGCGACAGGTCGCACCGGGGAGCTGTTTTTT. It codes for CAWRATGRTGELFF.

This clonotype came up a few times. The J gene is TRBJ2-7, the V gene TRBV7-3; possible D gene TRBD1, 6 bases. The CDR3 is 14 amino acids. Germline values: CDR1 SGHTA, CDR2 FQGTGA. V lost 3 bases to trimming and J lost 2 bases, with 11 bases between them. The CDR3 DNA follows: TGTGCCAGCAGCTTCACAGGGTTACCCTACGAGCAGTACTTC. Encoded protein: CASSFTGLPYEQYF. Full variable domain (outside the CDR3, taken from reference TRBV7-3 and TRBJ2-7): GAGVSQTPSNKVTEKGKYVELRCDPISGHTALYWYRQSLGQGPEFLIYFQGTGAADDSGLPNDRFFAVRPEGSVSTLKIQRTERGDSAVYLCASSFTGLPYEQYFGPGTRLTVT.

This clonotype was counted many times. The chain links TRBV12-3 or TRBV12-4 to TRBJ2-6; D gene unclear. CDR3 length: 14 residues. V lost 2 bases to trimming and J lost 0 bases, with 2 bases between them. CDR3 in amino acids: CASSLSSGANVLTF. CDR3 in DNA: TGTGCCAGCAGTTTAAGCTCTGGGGCCAACGTCCTGACTTTC.

This clonotype has a handful of counts. The rearrangement links TRBV5-1 to TRBJ2-1; TRBD2 agrees at 11 bases. This CDR3 has 18 residues. After removal of 5 bases from V and 0 bases from J, the junction contained 10 bases not matched to a gene. Per the germline V gene, CDR1 is SGHRS and CDR2 is YFSETQ. The CDR3 loop reads CASRGLAGSSSSYNEQFF. CDR3 DNA: TGCGCCAGCAGAGGACTAGCGGGCTCAAGCAGCTCCTACAATGAGCAGTTCTTC.

The chain has TRBV10-3 and TRBJ1-6; 10 bases line up with TRBD1. The J segment lost 10 bases and the V segment lost 11 bases, leaving 8 bases of the junction unmatched. The CDR3 covers 13 residues. Germline lookup yields CDR1 ENHRY and CDR2 SYGVKD. CDR3 loop: CASQGDRGSPLHF. The CDR3 DNA reads as TGTGCCTCCCAGGGGGACAGGGGATCACCCCTCCACTTT.

The chain's CDR3 is CASSLASRRSGEQFF. CDR3 nucleotide sequence: TGTGCCAGCAGCTTAGCGTCCAGGCGGTCGGGGGAGCAGTTCTTC. The V and J genes are TRBV11-1 and TRBJ2-1; tentative D call: TRBD2 (5 bases). The CDR3 contains 15 residues. The germline V gene has CDR1 SGHAT and CDR2 FQDESV (reference sequence). Deletions cut 0 bases from V and 10 bases from J, with 16 bases between.

This rearrangement joins TRBV4-2 to TRBJ2-4; 8 nucleotides match TRBD2. CDR3 length: 16 residues. Trimming cost V 3 bases and J 0 bases; bases outside gene matches: 4. Per the germline V gene, CDR1 is LGHNA and CDR2 is YNFKEQ. The CDR3 DNA reads TGTGCCAGCAGCCACGCGGGAGGCCTAGCCAAAAACATTCAGTACTTC. Translating gives CASSHAGGLAKNIQYF.

This clonotype was seen more than once but under ten times. The chain joins TRBV4-1 to TRBJ2-3, with unresolved D. V was clipped by 0 bases and J by 7 bases, with 11 bases between them. Germline V gene lookup returns CDR1 MGHRA and CDR2 YSYEKL. The CDR3 has 14 residues. Here the CDR3 DNA reads TGCGCCAGCAGCCAAGATGCCCGCGTATATACGCAGTATTTT. Protein product: CASSQDARVYTQYF.

The chain couples TRBV28 to TRBJ1-5, with 9 bases matching TRBD1. The CDR3 is made up of 16 amino acids. V was pared by 1 base and J by 3 bases, with 4 bases of the junction left unmatched. CDR1 MDHEN and CDR2 SYDVKM come from the germline V gene. This CDR3 reads CASSLLDRGTNQPQHF. Here the CDR3 DNA reads TGTGCCAGCAGTTTATTGGACAGGGGCACCAATCAGCCCCAGCATTTT.